Included here is one TCR beta chain sequence, with context. Its target is not known. This specimen belongs to a study of cytomegalovirus exposure and HLA in healthy donors. About the research overall: An early release of data contained 80 million to 85 million unique TCRs, which came from HLA-typed donors.

PCR amplification relied on 60 Vbeta primers (plus 13 Jbeta primers). The method was immunoSEQ multiplex PCR; TCRdb's version includes in-frame clones alone and lacks a portion of them. The table lists under 200,000 clones, approximately 86% of them singletons. Whole-study results and caveats: By HLA locus, TCR association rates varied in a later analysis, with DRB1 showing the most and HLA-C the fewest.

V was pared by 10 bases and J by 8 bases, with 17 bases between. CDR1 MNHEY and CDR2 SVGAGI come from the germline V gene. The CDR3 is made up of 12 amino acids. Sequenced material: PBMCs. The receptor was derived from a woman aged 25 to 39 in good health and CMV-seronegative. This chain uses TRBV6-5 with TRBJ1-2; D gene uncertain. The CDR3 sequence: CATKRGLEGYTF. CDR3 coding DNA: TGTGCCACCAAGCGGGGTTTAGAAGGCTACACCTTC.